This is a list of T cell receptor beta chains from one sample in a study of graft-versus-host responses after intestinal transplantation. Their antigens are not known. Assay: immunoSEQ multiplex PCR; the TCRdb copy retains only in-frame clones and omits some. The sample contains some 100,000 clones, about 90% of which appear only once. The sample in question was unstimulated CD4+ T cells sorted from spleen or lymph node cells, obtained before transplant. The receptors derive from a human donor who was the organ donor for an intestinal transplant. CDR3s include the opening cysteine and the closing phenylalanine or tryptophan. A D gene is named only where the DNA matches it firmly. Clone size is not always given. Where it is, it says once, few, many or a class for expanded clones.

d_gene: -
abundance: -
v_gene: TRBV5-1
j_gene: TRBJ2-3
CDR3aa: CASSLDGTYSTDTQYF

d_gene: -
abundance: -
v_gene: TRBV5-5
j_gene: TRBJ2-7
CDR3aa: CASSLGQPPYEQYF

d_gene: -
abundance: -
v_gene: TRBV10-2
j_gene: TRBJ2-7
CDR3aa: CASSLTGPQYEQYF

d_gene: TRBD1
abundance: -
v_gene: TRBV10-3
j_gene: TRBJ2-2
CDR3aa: CAISESLTGTGELFF

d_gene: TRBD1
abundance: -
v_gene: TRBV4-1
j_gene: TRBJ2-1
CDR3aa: CASSHHQDRAGNNEQFF

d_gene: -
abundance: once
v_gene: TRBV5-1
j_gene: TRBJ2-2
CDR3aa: CASRGLAGANTGELFF

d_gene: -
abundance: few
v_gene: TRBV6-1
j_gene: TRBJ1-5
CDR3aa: CASSEEWGGQPQHF

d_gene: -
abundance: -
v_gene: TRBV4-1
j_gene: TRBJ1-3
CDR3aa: CASSQENTVISGNTIYF

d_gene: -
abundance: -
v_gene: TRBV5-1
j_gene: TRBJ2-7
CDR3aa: CASKRSSNEQYF

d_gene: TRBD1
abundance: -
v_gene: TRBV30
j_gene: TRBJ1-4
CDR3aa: CAWARTGGSEKLFF

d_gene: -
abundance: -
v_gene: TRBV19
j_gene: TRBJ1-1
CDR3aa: CASSIASYYRDGTEAFF

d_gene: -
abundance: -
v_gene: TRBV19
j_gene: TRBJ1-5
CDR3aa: CASAPGRTRGNQPQHF

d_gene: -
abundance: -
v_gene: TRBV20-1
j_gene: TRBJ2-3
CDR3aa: CSARDPDTQYF

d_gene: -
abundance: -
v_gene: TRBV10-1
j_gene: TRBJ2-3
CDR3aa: CASSERVGNGVKADTQYF

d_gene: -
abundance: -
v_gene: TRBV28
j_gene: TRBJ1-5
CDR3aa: CASSFFSPDSNQPQHF

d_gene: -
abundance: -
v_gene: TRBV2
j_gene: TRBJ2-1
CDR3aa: CAKGGTSTETEQFF

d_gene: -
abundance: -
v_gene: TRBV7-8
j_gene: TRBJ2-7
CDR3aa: CASSYIRTQSYEQYF

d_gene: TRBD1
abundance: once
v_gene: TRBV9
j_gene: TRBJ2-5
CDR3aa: CASSPRTGEFETQYF

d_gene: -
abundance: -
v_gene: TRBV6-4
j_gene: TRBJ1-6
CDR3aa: CASSEQGGSHNSPLHF

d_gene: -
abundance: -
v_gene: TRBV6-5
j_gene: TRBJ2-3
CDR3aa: CASSYGARATQYF

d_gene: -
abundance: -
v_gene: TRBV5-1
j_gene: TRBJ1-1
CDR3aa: CASSLFPAGTMNTEAFF

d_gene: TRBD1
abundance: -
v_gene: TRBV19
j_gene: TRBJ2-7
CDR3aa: CASSIGQGLRYEQYF

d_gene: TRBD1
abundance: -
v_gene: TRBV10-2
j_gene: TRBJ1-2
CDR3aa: CASSLRDRVGGYTF

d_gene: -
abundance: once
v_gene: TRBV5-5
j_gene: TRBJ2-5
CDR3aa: CASSYEGRETQYF

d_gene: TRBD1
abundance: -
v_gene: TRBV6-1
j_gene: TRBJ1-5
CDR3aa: CASSSTGVNQPQHF

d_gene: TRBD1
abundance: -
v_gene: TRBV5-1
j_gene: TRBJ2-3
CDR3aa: CASSLPTGDGSTDTQYF

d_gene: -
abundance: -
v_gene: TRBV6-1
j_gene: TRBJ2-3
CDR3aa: CASSEKGRVTDTQYF

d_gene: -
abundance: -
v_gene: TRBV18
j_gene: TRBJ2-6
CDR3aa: CASSPLDGSSGANVLTF

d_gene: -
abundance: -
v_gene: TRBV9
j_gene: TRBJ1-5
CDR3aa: CASSSGAGPYSNQPQHF

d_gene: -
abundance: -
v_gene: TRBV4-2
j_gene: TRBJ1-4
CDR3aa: CASSQDPARAGATNEKLFF

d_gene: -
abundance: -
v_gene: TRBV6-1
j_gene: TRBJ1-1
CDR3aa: CASSEERNTEAFF

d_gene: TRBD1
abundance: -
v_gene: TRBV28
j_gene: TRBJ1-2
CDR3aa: CASSSPQTGGFLLYGYTF

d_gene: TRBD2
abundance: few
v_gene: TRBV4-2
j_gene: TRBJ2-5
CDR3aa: CASRKGSGDPQETQYF

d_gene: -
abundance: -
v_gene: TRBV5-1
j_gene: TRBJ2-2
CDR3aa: CASREGASGELFF

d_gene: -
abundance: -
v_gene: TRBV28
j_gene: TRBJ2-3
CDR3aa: CASSWGTDTQYF

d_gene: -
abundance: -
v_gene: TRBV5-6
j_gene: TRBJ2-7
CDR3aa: CASSSQGFREQYF

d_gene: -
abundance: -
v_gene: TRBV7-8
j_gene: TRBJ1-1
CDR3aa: CASSNAGLGTEAFF

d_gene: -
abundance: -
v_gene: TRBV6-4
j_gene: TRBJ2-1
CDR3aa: CASSDSSRPSPHEQFF

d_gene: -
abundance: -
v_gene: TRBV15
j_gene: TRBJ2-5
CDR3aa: CATSRDVAETQYF

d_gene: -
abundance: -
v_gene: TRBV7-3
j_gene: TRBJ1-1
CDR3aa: CASSLLGGGWNTEAFF

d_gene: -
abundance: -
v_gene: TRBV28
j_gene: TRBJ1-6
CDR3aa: CASSPGMGNSPLHF

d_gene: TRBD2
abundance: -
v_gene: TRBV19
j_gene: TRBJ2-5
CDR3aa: CASSIGGGAGETQYF

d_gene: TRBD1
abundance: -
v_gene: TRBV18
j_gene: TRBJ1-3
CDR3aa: CASSPERGLGNTIYF

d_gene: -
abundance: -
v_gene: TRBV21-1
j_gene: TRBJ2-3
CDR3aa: CASSRPQESSTDTQYF

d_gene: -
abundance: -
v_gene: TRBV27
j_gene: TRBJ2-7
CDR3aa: CASSLTLVGVHEQYF

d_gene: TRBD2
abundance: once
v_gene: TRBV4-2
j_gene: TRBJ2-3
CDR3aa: CASSQDRERGTDTQYF

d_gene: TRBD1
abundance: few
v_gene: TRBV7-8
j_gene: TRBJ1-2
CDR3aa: CASSTGQGSNYGYTF

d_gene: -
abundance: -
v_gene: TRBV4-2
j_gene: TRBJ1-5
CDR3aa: CASSQEGAPGQPQHF

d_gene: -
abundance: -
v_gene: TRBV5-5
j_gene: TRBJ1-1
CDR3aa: CASSFGTSILNTEAFF

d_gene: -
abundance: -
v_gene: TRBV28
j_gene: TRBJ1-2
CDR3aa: CASSILEMVYGYTF

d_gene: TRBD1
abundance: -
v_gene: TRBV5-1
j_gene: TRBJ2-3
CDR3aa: CASSDRGQASTDTQYF

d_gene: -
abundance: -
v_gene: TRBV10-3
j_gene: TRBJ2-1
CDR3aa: CAISVRDEQFF

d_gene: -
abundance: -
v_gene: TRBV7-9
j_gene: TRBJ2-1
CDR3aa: CASSFPPLNEQFF